Listed here are 17 T cell receptor beta chains from one sample, sequenced in a study of neoadjuvant nivolumab and ipilimumab in lung cancer. Sequencing used immunoSEQ multiplex PCR; TCRdb keeps in-frame clones, though not all of them. The data hold 26,000 or so clones, with 83% observed a single time. The material sequenced was tumor tissue, taken after neoadjuvant nivolumab, alone or with ipilimumab, at or shortly before surgery. The source of these receptors is an adult with non-small cell lung cancer.

The chain joins TRBV5-6 to TRBJ1-2; tentatively, D is TRBD1 (5 bases). The CDR3 runs to 14 residues. From germline, CDR1 is SGHDT and CDR2 YYEEEE. The V end was cut by 2 bases, the J end by 4 bases, with 12 bases between. DNA for the CDR3: TGTGCCAGCAGCTTCCAGGGCAGCATCTATGGCTACACCTTC. Protein product: CASSFQGSIYGYTF.

The gene calls are TRBV29-1 and TRBJ1-2, with D perhaps matching TRBD1 (5 bases). The CDR3 has 13 residues. Germline CDR1 and CDR2: SQVTM and ANQGSEA. V lost 4 bases to trimming and J lost 6 bases, with 15 bases between them. The CDR3 nucleotides are TGCAGCGTTGGACCCAGGGAAGATGATGGCTACACCTTC. This encodes CSVGPREDDGYTF.

This clone occurred a few times. This sequence joins TRBV28 and TRBJ1-5; TRBD1 aligns across 9 bases. The CDR3 covers 16 residues. In germline, CDR1 is MDHEN, CDR2 SYDVKM. V lost 5 bases and J lost 2; bases outside the gene matches: 7. DNA for the CDR3: TGTGCCAGCAGTCCACGACAGGGGGTTGGCAATCAGCCCCAGCATTTT. Translated: CASSPRQGVGNQPQHF.

The J gene is TRBJ2-1, the V gene TRBV7-6; 9 bases align to TRBD1. V shed 1 base and J 3 bases; nucleotides not matched to a gene: 4. CDR1 SGHVS and CDR2 FNYEAQ come from the germline V gene. CDR3 length equals 16 residues. CDR3 DNA: TGTGCCAGCAGCTTAGTCCGACAGGGGGACTACAATGAGCAGTTCTTC. It codes for CASSLVRQGDYNEQFF.

The chain has TRBV29-1 and TRBJ1-4, with TRBD1 matching 7 bases. V gave up 0 bases and J gave up 11 bases; unmatched junction bases: 9. The germline CDR1 and CDR2 sequences are SQVTM and ANQGSEA. The CDR3 is 14 residues long. The CDR3 sequence is CSVEEGQASGKLFF. As DNA, the CDR3 is TGCAGCGTTGAAGAAGGACAGGCAAGTGGTAAACTGTTTTTT.

The gene calls are TRBV27 and TRBJ2-1, with TRBD1 matching 8 bases. V trimming: 7 bases; J trimming: 2 bases; junction bases outside the gene matches: 10. This CDR3 has 16 amino acids. Germline V CDR1 and CDR2: MNHEY, SMNVEV (reference sequence). CDR3 sequence (DNA): TGTGCCAGCAAGTCAGGGGGCGTATCTGCCTACAATGAGCAGTTCTTC. Encoded protein: CASKSGGVSAYNEQFF.

The V call is TRBV29-1, the J call TRBJ1-1, with D perhaps matching TRBD1 (5 bases). This CDR3 comprises 14 residues. Per germline, CDR1 SQVTM and CDR2 ANQGSEA. V was trimmed by 4 bases and J by 0 bases, leaving 12 bases between them. The CDR3 nucleotides read TGCAGCGTTGGGGAACAGGTACTGAACACTGAAGCTTTCTTT. Translating gives CSVGEQVLNTEAFF. The whole variable domain, remainder taken from reference TRBV29-1 and TRBJ1-1, is SAVISQKPSRDICQRGTSLTIQCQVDSQVTMMFWYRQQPGQSLTLIATANQGSEATYESGFVIDKFPISRPNLTFSTLTVSNMSPEDSSIYLCSVGEQVLNTEAFFGQGTRLTVV.

This chain connects TRBV9 to TRBJ2-7; D unresolved. V lost 4 bases and J lost 0, with 14 bases in between. This CDR3 has 15 amino acids. The germline gives CDR1 SGDLS, CDR2 YYNGEE. CDR3 amino acids: CASSSQYGSSYEQYF. In nucleotides, the CDR3 is TGTGCCAGCAGCTCCCAGTATGGCAGCTCCTACGAGCAGTACTTC.

The chain is built from TRBV19 and TRBJ2-3, with 10 bases aligning to TRBD2. Germline V gene sequence: CDR1 LNHDA, CDR2 SQIVND (reference sequence). There are 17 residues in the CDR3. V lost 2 bases, J lost 5 bases, and 10 bases stayed unmatched. The CDR3 coding sequence is TGTGCCAGTAGTATACGGGCTAGCGGGGGTTACGGAGATACGCAGTATTTT. Its protein product is CASSIRASGGYGDTQYF.

V and J are TRBV6-5 and TRBJ1-1; a possible D gene is TRBD1 (5 bases). Germline values: CDR1 MNHEY, CDR2 SVGAGI. V was cut by 3 bases and J by 5 bases, with 16 bases left in between. This CDR3 region has 15 residues. CDR3 amino acids: CASSYLRWGVTEAFF. The CDR3 DNA reads TGTGCCAGCAGTTATCTGCGATGGGGGGTAACTGAAGCTTTCTTT.

The chain uses TRBV18 and TRBJ2-3, with 9 bases that match TRBD2. This CDR3 spans 15 amino acids. V trimming: 5 bases; J trimming: 2 bases; junction bases outside the gene matches: 5. Germline V gives CDR1 KGHSH, CDR2 LQKENI. The CDR3 coding sequence is TGTGCCAGCTCATTAGCGGGGGCCTTCACAGATACGCAGTATTTT. Protein product: CASSLAGAFTDTQYF.

V is TRBV5-1 and J is TRBJ2-1; maybe TRBD1 (6 bases). Germline loops: CDR1 SGHRS, CDR2 YFSETQ. The length of the CDR3 is 15 residues. Trimming removed 0 bases from V and 1 base from J, with 8 bases in between. The chain's CDR3 is CASSLEGGSYNEQFF. CDR3 sequence (DNA): TGCGCCAGCAGCTTGGAAGGGGGATCCTACAATGAGCAGTTCTTC.

This clone was seen a handful of times. V is TRBV18 and J is TRBJ2-1, with 10 bases lining up with TRBD1. CDR3 length: 15 amino acids. Trimming at V came to 4 bases and at J to 9 bases, leaving 9 bases not matched to a gene. Germline lookup yields CDR1 KGHSH and CDR2 LQKENI. The CDR3 loop reads CASSLGQGYLGEQFF. The CDR3 nucleotides are TGTGCCAGCTCACTGGGACAGGGGTACTTGGGTGAGCAGTTCTTC.

This chain connects TRBV18 to TRBJ2-5; 13 bases match TRBD2. Per germline, CDR1 KGHSH and CDR2 LQKENI. This CDR3 is built from 17 residues. J was trimmed by 5 bases and V by 0 bases; bases with no gene match: 6. DNA of the CDR3: TGTGCCAGCTCACCACCAACTAGCGGGGGGGCCGCTGAGACCCAGTACTTC. Its translation is CASSPPTSGGAAETQYF.

This clone was observed a handful of times. The chain uses TRBV30 and TRBJ1-4; D possibly corresponds to TRBD1 (6 bases). This CDR3 has 12 amino acids. The V end lost 4 bases, the J end lost 6 bases, and 9 bases lay between the germline ends. Germline V gene sequence: CDR1 GTSNPN, CDR2 SVGIG (reference sequence). CDR3 region: CAWTGADEKLFF. The DNA of the CDR3 is TGTGCCTGGACAGGGGCGGATGAAAAACTGTTTTTT.

V gene TRBV7-9 combines with J gene TRBJ2-7, with unresolved D. The CDR3 is 11 residues long. Germline V gene lookup returns CDR1 SEHNR and CDR2 FQNEAQ (reference sequence). Trimming cost V 5 bases and J 4 bases, with 6 bases left between them. The CDR3 DNA is TGTGCCAGCAGCCCGCAGTACGAGCAGTACTTC. Its protein is CASSPQYEQYF.

This sequence joins TRBV5-6 and TRBJ2-4, with TRBD2 matching 12 bases. Germline CDR1 reads SGHDT; CDR2 reads YYEEEE. The CDR3 is 14 residues long. V lost 4 bases to trimming and J lost 6 bases; unmatched junction nucleotides: 2. The CDR3 reads CASSPGLAGNIQYF. Written as DNA, the CDR3 is TGTGCCAGCAGCCCGGGACTAGCGGGAAACATTCAGTACTTC.